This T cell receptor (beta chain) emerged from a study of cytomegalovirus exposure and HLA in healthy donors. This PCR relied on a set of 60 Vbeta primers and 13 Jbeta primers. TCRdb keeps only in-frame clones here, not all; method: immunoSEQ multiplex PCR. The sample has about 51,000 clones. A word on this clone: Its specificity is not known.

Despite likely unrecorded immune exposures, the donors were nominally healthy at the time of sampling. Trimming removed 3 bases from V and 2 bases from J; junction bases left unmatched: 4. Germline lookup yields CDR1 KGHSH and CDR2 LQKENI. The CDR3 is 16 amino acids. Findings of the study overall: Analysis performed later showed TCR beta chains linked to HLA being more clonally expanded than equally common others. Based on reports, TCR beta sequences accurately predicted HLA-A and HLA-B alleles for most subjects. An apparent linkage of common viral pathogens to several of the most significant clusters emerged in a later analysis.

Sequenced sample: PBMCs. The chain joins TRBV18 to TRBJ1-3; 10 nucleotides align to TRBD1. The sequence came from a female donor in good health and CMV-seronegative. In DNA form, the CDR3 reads TGTGCCAGCTCACCCCTCGGACAGGGGGCTGGAAACACCATATATTTT. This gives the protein CASSPLGQGAGNTIYF.